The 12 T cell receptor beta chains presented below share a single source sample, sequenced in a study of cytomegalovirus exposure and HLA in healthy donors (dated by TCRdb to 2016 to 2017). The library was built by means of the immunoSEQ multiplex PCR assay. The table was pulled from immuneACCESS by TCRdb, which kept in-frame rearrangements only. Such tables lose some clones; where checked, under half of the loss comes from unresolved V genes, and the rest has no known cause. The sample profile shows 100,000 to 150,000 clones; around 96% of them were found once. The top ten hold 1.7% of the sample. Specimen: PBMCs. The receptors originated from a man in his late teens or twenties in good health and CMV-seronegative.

The CDR3 nucleotides read TGCAGCGTCGCAGGGGACAGAGGGAACACTGAAGCTTTCTTT. Its translation is CSVAGDRGNTEAFF. The chain is built from TRBV29-1 and TRBJ1-1; TRBD1 aligns across 7 bases. V lost 6 bases, J lost 1 base, and 8 bases stayed unmatched. The CDR3 spans 14 residues. CDR1 SQVTM and CDR2 ANQGSEA come from the germline V gene.

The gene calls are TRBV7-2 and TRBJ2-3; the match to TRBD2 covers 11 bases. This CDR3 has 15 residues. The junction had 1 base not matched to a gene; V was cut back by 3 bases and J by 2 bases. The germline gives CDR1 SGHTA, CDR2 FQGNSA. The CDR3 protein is CASSFSGRATDTQYF. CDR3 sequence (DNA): TGTGCCAGCAGCTTTAGCGGGAGGGCCACAGATACGCAGTATTTT.

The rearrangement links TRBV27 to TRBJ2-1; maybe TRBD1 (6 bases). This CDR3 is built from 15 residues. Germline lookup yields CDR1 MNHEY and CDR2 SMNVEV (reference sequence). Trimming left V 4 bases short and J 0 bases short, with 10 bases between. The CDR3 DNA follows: TGTGCCAGCAGTTACCGACAGGACTCCTACAATGAGCAGTTCTTC. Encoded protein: CASSYRQDSYNEQFF.

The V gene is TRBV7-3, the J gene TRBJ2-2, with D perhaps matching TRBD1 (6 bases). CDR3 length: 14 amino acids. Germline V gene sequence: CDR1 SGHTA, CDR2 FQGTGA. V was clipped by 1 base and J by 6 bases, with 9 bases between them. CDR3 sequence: CASSLKGDAGELFF. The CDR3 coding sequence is TGTGCCAGCAGCTTAAAGGGGGATGCCGGGGAGCTGTTTTTT.

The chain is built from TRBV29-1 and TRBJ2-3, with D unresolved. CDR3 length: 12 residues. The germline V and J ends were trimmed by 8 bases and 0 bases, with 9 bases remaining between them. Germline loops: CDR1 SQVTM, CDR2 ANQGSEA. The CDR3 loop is CSSLPSTDTQYF. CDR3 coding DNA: TGCAGCTCCCTCCCTAGCACAGATACGCAGTATTTT.

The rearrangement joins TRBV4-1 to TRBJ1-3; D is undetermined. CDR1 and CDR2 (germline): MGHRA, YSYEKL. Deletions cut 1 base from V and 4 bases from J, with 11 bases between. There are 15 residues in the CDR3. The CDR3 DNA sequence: TGCGCCAGCAGCCAAGGGACGGGAGGCGGAAACACCATATATTTT. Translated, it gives CASSQGTGGGNTIYF.

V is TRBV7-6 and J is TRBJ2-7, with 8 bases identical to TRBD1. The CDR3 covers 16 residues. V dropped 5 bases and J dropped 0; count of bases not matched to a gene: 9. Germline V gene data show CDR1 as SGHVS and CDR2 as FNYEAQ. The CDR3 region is CASSPRTGPSSYEQYF. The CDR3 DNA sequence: TGTGCCAGCAGCCCCCGGACAGGGCCGTCCTCCTACGAGCAGTACTTC. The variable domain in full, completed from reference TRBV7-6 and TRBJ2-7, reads GAGVSQSPRYKVTKRGQDVALRCDPISGHVSLYWYRQALGQGPEFLTYFNYEAQQDKSGLPNDRFSAERPEGSISTLTIQRTEQRDSAMYRCASSPRTGPSSYEQYFGPGTRLTVT.

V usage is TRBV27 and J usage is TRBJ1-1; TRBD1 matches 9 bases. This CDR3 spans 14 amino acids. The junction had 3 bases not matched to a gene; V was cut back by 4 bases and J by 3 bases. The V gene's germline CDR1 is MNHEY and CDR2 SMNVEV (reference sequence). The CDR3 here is CASSSGTGYTEAFF. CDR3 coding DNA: TGTGCCAGCAGTTCCGGGACAGGGTACACTGAAGCTTTCTTT.

The CDR3 spells CASSVGQAPYEQYF. The CDR3, as DNA: TGTGCCAGCAGCGTAGGGCAGGCACCCTACGAGCAGTACTTC. The V call is TRBV9, the J call TRBJ2-7; D call uncertain. The CDR3 consists of 14 residues. The ends were cut back, 0 bases at V and 2 bases at J, with 9 bases in the middle. Germline V CDR1 and CDR2: SGDLS, YYNGEE.

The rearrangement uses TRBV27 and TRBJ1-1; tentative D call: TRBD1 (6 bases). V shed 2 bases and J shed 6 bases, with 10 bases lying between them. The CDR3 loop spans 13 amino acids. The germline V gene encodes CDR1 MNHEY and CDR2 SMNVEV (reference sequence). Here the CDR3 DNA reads TGTGCCAGCAGTTTACAAAGGACAGCTGAAGCTTTCTTT. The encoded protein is CASSLQRTAEAFF.

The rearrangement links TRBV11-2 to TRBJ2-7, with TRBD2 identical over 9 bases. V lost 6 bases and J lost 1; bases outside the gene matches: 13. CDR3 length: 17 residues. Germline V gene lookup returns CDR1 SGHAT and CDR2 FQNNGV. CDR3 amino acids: CASSSTPLAGHSYEQYF. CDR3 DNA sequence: TGTGCCAGCAGTTCCACCCCACTAGCGGGCCATTCCTACGAGCAGTACTTC.

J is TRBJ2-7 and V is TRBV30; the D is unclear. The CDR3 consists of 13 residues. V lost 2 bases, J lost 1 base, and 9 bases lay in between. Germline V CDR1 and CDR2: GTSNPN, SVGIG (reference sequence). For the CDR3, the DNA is TGTGCCTGGAGTACGTCTAATTCCTACGAGCAGTACTTC. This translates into CAWSTSNSYEQYF.